Listed below are T cell receptor beta chains from one sample, sequenced in a study of T cell responses to AZD1222 COVID-19 vaccine. Profiled with immunoSEQ multiplex PCR; TCRdb holds only in-frame clones, not every one. Counted here are roughly 80,000 clones, about 93% occurring once; the ten biggest clones make up 4.5% to 5.5%. Sample: peripheral blood, taken on day 0 of MenACWY control vaccination. These receptors all stem from an adult in good health. The CDR3 runs from the conserved cysteine through the conserved F or W. Fields, in order: J gene, V gene, clone size, CDR3 protein. The listing skips clone size in some rows; elsewhere it reads once, few, many or a size class.

TRBJ2-1,TRBV6-5,.,CASRGNNEQFF
TRBJ2-2,TRBV7-3,few,CASSPQGLAGHTGELFF
TRBJ2-3,TRBV14,.,CASSQGWRSQYF
TRBJ2-2,TRBV7-6,.,CASRRLGGDTGELFF
TRBJ1-1,TRBV12-3/TRBV12-4,.,CASMEDTEAFF
TRBJ2-1,TRBV29-1,.,CSDEYTQGRNNEQFF
TRBJ2-1,TRBV7-8,.,CASSSPFGRGGELNEQFF
TRBJ1-3,TRBV5-4,.,CASSLGGTGKGNTIYF
TRBJ2-2,TRBV4-1,.,CASSQQFSLPGELFF
TRBJ1-2,TRBV30,.,CAWSGGLRGGYTF
TRBJ1-2,TRBV24-1,.,CATSDPGGTDNYGYTF
TRBJ1-1,TRBV11-2,.,CASSQPPGVRTEAFF
TRBJ1-1,TRBV18,.,CASSEQAAEAFF
TRBJ1-3,TRBV27,once,CASSSSGTGEKRNTIYF
TRBJ1-5,TRBV19,once,CASSIGGRASNQPQHF
TRBJ2-3,TRBV6-5,.,CASSFRAFSDTQYF
TRBJ1-2,TRBV5-4,.,CASFLGGYSNYGYTF
TRBJ2-2,TRBV5-1,.,CASSLVLAGNTGELFF
TRBJ1-4,TRBV9,once,CASSSWDATNEKLFF
TRBJ2-3,TRBV7-9,.,CASEGGNTDTQYF
TRBJ2-1,TRBV5-1,.,CASSRVDNEQFF
TRBJ1-1,TRBV6-2/TRBV6-3,.,CASCLKNTEAFF
TRBJ2-7,TRBV11-2,.,CASSFLLASEQYF
TRBJ1-4,TRBV2,once,CASRRLPAGPQEELFF
TRBJ1-1,TRBV16,.,CASSALTAMGTEAFF
TRBJ1-5,TRBV5-5,.,CASSFSKQQPQHF
TRBJ1-6,TRBV28,.,CASSPSLGGSSPLHF
TRBJ2-7,TRBV6-5,once,CASTNPEGSYEQYF
TRBJ1-1,TRBV29-1,few,CSVRTGDTEAFF
TRBJ2-7,TRBV28,.,CASRPARTGTEYF
TRBJ2-7,TRBV5-6,.,CASSLVLREPATLYEQYF
TRBJ2-3,TRBV5-1,.,CASSPDTTSTDTQYF
TRBJ1-6,TRBV7-2,.,CASSYLANNSPLHF
TRBJ1-1,TRBV5-1,.,CASSTGSSNTEAFF
TRBJ1-6,TRBV14,few,CASSRQPTGPNSPLHF
TRBJ2-1,TRBV3-1/TRBV3-2,few,CASSQGGASGRGEQFF